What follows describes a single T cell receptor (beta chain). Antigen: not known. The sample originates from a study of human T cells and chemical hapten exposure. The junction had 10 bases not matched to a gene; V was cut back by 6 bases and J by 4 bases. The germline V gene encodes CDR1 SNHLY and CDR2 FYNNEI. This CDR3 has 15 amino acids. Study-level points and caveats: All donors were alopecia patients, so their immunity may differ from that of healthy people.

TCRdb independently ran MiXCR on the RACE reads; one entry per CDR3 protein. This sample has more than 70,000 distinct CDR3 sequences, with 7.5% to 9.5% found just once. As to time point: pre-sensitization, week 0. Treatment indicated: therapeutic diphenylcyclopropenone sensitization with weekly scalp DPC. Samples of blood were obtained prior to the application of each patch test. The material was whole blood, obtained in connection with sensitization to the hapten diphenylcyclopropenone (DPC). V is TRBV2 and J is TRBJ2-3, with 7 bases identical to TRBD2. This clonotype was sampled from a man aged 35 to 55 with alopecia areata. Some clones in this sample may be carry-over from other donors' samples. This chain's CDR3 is CASRTGLRTPDTQYF. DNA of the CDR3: TGTGCCAGCAGAACGGGACTACGGACTCCAGATACGCAGTATTTT.